The 9 T cell receptor beta chains below come from one sample, sequenced in a study of beta chain features in type 1 diabetes. The authors reverse transcribed all of the isolated RNA, so sequencing captured expressed TCRB transcripts. Libraries were prepared by immunoSEQ multiplex PCR; TCRdb keeps only in-frame clonotypes and omits some of them. The sample consists of over 700,000 clones, about 17% of them appearing once. The sequenced sample consisted of naive CD4+ T cells from blood. These receptor sequences come from a woman between 18 and 29 years old in good health.

This clone came up a few times. The chain recombines TRBV28 with TRBJ2-7; the match to TRBD1 covers 8 bases. The V and J ends lost 6 bases and 6 bases, in that order; junction bases with no gene match: 10. Germline V gives CDR1 MDHEN, CDR2 SYDVKM. This CDR3 is 14 amino acids long. CDR3 residues: CASSRGQALGEQYF. The CDR3 DNA reads as TGTGCCAGCAGCCGGGGACAGGCCTTAGGCGAGCAGTACTTC.

This clone has just a few counts. The chain recombines TRBV11-2 with TRBJ1-1, with 9 bases fitting TRBD1. V lost 2 bases and J lost 1; bases outside the gene matches: 11. Per the germline V gene, CDR1 is SGHAT and CDR2 is FQNNGV. This CDR3 has 18 amino acids. The CDR3 loop reads CASSLLVGQGSENTEAFF. CDR3 in DNA: TGTGCCAGCAGCTTACTAGTTGGACAGGGGTCTGAGAACACTGAAGCTTTCTTT.

This clone was recorded a few times. The chain has TRBV18 and TRBJ1-1, with D unclear. The CDR3 spans 16 residues. In germline, CDR1 is KGHSH, CDR2 LQKENI. V was trimmed by 3 bases and J by 8 bases, leaving 22 bases between them. The CDR3 DNA follows: TGTGCCAGCTCACCTGGGTTCGACCGGACCCTAGGCGAAGCTTTCTTT. As protein: CASSPGFDRTLGEAFF.

In its sample, this clone was seen a few times. The chain uses TRBV28 and TRBJ2-1, with D unclear. Germline assignment: CDR1 MDHEN and CDR2 SYDVKM. The CDR3 is 13 residues long. Trimming removed 5 bases at V and 10 bases at J, with 15 bases between. CDR3 nucleotides: TGTGCCAGCAGTGCTCCGGGTTTTTACGAGCAGTTCTTC. It is translated as CASSAPGFYEQFF.

This clone was counted a few times. The genes are TRBV11-2 and TRBJ2-6; 7 bases agree with TRBD1. Germline V gene lookup returns CDR1 SGHAT and CDR2 FQNNGV. The CDR3 is 15 amino acids. With 4 bases clipped from V and 2 bases from J, the junction kept 2 bases outside the gene matches. The CDR3 DNA sequence: TGTGCCAGCAGCTCAACAGGGGCTGGGGCCAACGTCCTGACTTTC. It codes for CASSSTGAGANVLTF.

The chain has TRBV5-1 and TRBJ2-4; D could derive from TRBD1 or TRBD2 (5 bases each). With 3 bases removed from V and 2 bases from J, the gap between germline ends came to 18 bases. CDR3 length equals 17 residues. Germline V CDR1 and CDR2: SGHRS, YFSETQ. Written as DNA, the CDR3 is TGCGCCAGCAGCTGGGGACCGGGACCAACGCCCAAAAACATTCAGTACTTC. Translating gives CASSWGPGPTPKNIQYF.

The V and J genes are TRBV5-6 and TRBJ1-2; D is unclear. V was shortened by 3 bases and J by 6 bases, with 18 bases between the two germline ends. Germline CDR1 is SGHDT and CDR2 is YYEEEE. The CDR3 has 15 amino acids. The CDR3 protein is CASSSPGERTDGYTF. The DNA for the CDR3 is TGTGCCAGCAGCTCACCGGGCGAAAGAACCGATGGCTACACCTTC.

The rearrangement links TRBV7-9 to TRBJ2-2, with D possibly being TRBD1 (5 bases). The CDR3 loop spans 16 amino acids. V was pared by 5 bases and J by 3 bases, with 16 bases between. Looked up from germline, CDR1 is SEHNR and CDR2 is FQNEAQ (reference sequence). In DNA, the CDR3 is TGTGCCAGCAGCGGGAACCCCCTAGGGGACACCGGGGAGCTGTTTTTT. Protein sequence: CASSGNPLGDTGELFF.

CDR3 nucleotides: TGTGCCACCAGCAGAGATGGGGGGAACTGGGGCTACACCTTC. Its protein product is CATSRDGGNWGYTF. The chain joins TRBV15 to TRBJ1-2, with a tentative D call TRBD1 (5 bases). Trimming shortened V by 0 bases and J by 8 bases, and 13 bases separated the two germline ends. This CDR3 contains 14 residues. CDR1 is LNHNV and CDR2 is YYDKDF in the germline V gene (reference sequence).